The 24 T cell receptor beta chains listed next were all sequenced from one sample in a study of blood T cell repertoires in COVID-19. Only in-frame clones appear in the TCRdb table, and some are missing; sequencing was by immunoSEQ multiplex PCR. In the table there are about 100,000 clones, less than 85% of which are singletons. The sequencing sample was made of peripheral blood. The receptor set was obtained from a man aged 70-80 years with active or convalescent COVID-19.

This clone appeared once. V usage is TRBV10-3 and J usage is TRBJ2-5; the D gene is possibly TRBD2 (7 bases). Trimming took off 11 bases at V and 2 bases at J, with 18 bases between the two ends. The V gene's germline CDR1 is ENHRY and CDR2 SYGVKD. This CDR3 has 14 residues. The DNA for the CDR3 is TGTGCCGCCCGTGGCGGGGGCCGACAAGAGACCCAGTACTTC. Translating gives CAARGGGRQETQYF.

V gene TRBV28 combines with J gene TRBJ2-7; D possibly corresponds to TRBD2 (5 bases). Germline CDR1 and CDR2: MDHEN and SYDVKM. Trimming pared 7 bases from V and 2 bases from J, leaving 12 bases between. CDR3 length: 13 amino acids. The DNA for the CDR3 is TGTGCCAGCACCCGCTCCGGGACCTACGAGCAGTACTTC. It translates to CASTRSGTYEQYF.

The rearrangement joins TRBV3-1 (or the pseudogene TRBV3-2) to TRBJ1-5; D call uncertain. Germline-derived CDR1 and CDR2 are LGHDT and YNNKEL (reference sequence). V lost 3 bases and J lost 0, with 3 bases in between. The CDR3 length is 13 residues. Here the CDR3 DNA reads TGTGCCAGCAGCCACAGTAGCAATCAGCCCCAGCATTTT. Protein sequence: CASSHSSNQPQHF.

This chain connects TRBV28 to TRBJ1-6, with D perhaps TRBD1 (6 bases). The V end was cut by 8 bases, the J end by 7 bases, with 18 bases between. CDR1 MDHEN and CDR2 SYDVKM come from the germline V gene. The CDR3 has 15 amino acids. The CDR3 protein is CASLEPGADNSPLHF. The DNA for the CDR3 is TGTGCCAGCCTCGAGCCAGGGGCGGACAATTCACCCCTCCACTTT.

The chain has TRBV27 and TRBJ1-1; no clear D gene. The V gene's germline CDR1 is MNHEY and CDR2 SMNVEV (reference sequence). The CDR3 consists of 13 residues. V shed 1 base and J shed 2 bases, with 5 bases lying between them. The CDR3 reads CASSLYPNTEAFF. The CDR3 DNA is TGTGCCAGCAGTTTATATCCAAACACTGAAGCTTTCTTT.

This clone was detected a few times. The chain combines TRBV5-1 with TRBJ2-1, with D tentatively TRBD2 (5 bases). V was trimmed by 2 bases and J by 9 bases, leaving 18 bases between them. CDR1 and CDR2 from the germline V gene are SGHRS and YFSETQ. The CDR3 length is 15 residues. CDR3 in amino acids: CASSFGSNSDPEQFF. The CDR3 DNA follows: TGCGCCAGCAGCTTTGGTTCCAATAGCGACCCTGAGCAGTTCTTC. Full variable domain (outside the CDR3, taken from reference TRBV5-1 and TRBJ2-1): KAGVTQTPRYLIKTRGQQVTLSCSPISGHRSVSWYQQTPGQGLQFLFEYFSETQRNKGNFPGRFSGRQFSNSRSEMNVSTLELGDSALYLCASSFGSNSDPEQFFGPGTRLTVL.

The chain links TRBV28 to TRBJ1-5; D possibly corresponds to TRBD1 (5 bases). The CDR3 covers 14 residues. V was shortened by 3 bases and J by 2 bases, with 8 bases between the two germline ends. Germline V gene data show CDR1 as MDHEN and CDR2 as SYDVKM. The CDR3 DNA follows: TGTGCCAGCAGTTTGAACAGGCGCAATCAGCCCCAGCATTTT. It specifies CASSLNRRNQPQHF.

The CDR3 sequence is CSASSIGSSNTGELFF. Written as DNA, the CDR3 is TGCAGTGCTAGTTCAATCGGGAGCTCGAACACCGGGGAGCTGTTTTTT. The chain employs TRBV20-1 and TRBJ2-2; perhaps TRBD2 as D (6 bases). Deletions cut 3 bases from V and 0 bases from J, with 14 bases between. Germline V lookup: CDR1 DFQATT, CDR2 SNEGSKA (reference sequence). The CDR3 is 16 residues long.

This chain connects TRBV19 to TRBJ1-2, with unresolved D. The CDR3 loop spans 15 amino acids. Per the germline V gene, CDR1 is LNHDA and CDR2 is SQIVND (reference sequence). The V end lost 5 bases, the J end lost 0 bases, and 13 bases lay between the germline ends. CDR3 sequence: CASSRRSTTNYGYTF. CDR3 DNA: TGTGCCAGTAGTCGACGGAGCACGACTAACTATGGCTACACCTTC.

The CDR3 spells CASSLKGNYEQYF. CDR3 in DNA: TGTGCCAGCAGTTTAAAGGGGAACTACGAGCAGTACTTC. V usage is TRBV27 and J usage is TRBJ2-7; D possibly corresponds to TRBD1 (5 bases). Trimming stripped 2 bases from V and 3 bases from J, with 8 bases between. The CDR3 consists of 13 residues. Germline CDR1 MNHEY, CDR2 SMNVEV (reference sequence).

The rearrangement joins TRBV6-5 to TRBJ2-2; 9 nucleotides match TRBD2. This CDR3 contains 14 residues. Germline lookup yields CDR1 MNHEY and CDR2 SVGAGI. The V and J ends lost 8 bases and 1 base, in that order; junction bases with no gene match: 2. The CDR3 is CASGLARNTGELFF. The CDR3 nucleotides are TGTGCCAGCGGACTAGCGAGGAACACCGGGGAGCTGTTTTTT.

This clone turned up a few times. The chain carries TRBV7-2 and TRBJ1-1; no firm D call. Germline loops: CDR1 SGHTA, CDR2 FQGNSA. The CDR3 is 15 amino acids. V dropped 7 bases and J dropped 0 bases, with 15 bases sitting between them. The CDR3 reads CASNSDRSVNTEAFF. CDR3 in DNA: TGTGCCAGCAACTCGGATAGGAGTGTGAACACTGAAGCTTTCTTT.

CDR3 coding DNA: TGTGCCAGCAGGTCTCGGGGTAACACTGAAGCTTTCTTT. Encoded protein: CASRSRGNTEAFF. V and J are TRBV6-6 and TRBJ1-1; D not resolved. The germline V and J ends were trimmed by 6 bases and 2 bases, with 10 bases remaining between them. Germline values: CDR1 MNHNY, CDR2 SVGAGI (reference sequence). The CDR3 spans 13 residues.

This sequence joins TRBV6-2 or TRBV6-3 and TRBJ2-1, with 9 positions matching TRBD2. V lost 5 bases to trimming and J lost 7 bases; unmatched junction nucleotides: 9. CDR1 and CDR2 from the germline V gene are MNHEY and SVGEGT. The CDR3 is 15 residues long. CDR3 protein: CASSGRRGGQNEQFF. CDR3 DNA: TGTGCCAGCAGTGGGAGGCGGGGGGGCCAAAATGAGCAGTTCTTC.

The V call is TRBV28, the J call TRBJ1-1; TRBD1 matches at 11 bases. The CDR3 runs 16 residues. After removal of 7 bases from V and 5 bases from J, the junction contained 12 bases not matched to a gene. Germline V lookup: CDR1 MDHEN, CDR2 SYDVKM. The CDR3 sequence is CASKPTDRGPGTEAFF. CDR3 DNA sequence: TGTGCCAGCAAACCAACGGACAGGGGGCCGGGGACTGAAGCTTTCTTT.

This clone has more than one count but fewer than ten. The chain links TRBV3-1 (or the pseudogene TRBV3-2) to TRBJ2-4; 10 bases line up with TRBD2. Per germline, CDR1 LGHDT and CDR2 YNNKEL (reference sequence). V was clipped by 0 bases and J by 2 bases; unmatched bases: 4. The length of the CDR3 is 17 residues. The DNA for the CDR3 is TGTGCCAGCAGCCAAGACGAACTAGCGGGAACCAAAAACATTCAGTACTTC. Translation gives CASSQDELAGTKNIQYF.

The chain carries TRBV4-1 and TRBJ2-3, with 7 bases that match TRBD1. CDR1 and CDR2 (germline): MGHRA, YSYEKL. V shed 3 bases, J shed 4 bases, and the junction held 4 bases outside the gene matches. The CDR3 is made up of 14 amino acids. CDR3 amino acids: CASSHPGTADTQYF. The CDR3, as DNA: TGCGCCAGCAGCCATCCCGGGACAGCAGATACGCAGTATTTT.

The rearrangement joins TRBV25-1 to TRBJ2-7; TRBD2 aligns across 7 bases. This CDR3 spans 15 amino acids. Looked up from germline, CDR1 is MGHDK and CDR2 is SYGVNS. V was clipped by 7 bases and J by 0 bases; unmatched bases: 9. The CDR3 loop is CASTPSGGASYEQYF. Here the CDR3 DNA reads TGTGCCAGCACTCCTAGCGGAGGGGCCTCCTACGAGCAGTACTTC.

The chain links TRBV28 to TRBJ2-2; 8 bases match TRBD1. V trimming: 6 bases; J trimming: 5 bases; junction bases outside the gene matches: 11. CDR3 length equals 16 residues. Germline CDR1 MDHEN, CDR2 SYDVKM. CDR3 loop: CASRPVSRGLTGELFF. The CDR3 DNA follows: TGTGCCAGCAGGCCCGTGAGCAGGGGGCTGACCGGGGAGCTGTTTTTT. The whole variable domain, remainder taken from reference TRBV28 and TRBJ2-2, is DVKVTQSSRYLVKRTGEKVFLECVQDMDHENMFWYRQDPGLGLRLIYFSYDVKMKEKGDIPEGYSVSREKKERFSLILESASTNQTSMYLCASRPVSRGLTGELFFGEGSRLTVL.

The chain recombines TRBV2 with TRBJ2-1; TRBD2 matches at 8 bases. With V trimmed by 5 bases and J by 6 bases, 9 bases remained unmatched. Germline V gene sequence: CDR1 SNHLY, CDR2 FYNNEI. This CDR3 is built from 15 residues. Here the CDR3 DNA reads TGTGCCAGCAGTTCTACGGGAGGGGTAAGCAATGAGCAGTTCTTC. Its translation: CASSSTGGVSNEQFF.

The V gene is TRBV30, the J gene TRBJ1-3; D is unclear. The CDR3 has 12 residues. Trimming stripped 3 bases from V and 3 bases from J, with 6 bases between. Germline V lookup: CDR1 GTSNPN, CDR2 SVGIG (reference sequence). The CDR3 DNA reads TGTGCCTGGAGCATCAGTGGAAACACCATATATTTT. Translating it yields CAWSISGNTIYF.

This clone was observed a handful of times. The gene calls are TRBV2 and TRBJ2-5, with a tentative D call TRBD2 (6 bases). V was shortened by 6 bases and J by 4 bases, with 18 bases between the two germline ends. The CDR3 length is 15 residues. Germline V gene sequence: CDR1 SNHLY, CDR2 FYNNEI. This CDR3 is CASRREEGTGETQYF. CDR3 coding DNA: TGTGCCAGCAGGAGGGAGGAGGGGACCGGAGAGACCCAGTACTTC.

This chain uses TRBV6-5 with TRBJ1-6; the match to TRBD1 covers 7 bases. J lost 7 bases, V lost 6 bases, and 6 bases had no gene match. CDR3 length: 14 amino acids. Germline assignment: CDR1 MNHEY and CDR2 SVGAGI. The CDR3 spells CASSRRDSNSPLHF. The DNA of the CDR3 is TGTGCCAGCAGCCGCCGGGACAGCAATTCACCCCTCCACTTT.

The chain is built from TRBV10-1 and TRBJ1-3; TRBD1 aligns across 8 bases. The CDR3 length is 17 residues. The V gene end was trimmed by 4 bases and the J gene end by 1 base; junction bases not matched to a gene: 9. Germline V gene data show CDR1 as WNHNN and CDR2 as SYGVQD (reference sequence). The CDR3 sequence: CASSGGTGASSGNTIYF. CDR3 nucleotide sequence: TGCGCCAGCAGTGGCGGGACAGGTGCCAGTTCTGGAAACACCATATATTTT.